This T cell receptor beta chain came from a study of blood T cells in healthy people across ages. Broader study findings: TCR beta diversity was tightly associated with the proportion of naive T cells. Greater diversity and more naive CD4+ cells were seen in long-lived donors than in aged donors. Donor CMV status was unknown, possibly confounding expanded clonotype changes.

Germline CDR1 is DFQATT and CDR2 is SNEGSKA (reference sequence). The V and J ends lost 5 bases and 6 bases respectively, with 17 bases between them. This CDR3 has 13 amino acids. Through a sample-barcoded 5' primer and a J-beta primer mix, a second PCR was run for about 6 to 11 cycles. Each CDR3 protein gets one entry after TCRdb re-called the 5' RACE reads with MiXCR. The sample gives about 580,000 distinct CDR3 sequences, around half of which show up once; about 22% is in the top ten. Of note for this clonotype: Its antigen is unidentified.

The sequence derives from an elderly man in good health. Sequencing was carried out using blood. J is TRBJ2-7 and V is TRBV20-1; D may be TRBD1 (6 bases). This CDR3 reads CSAYLGRGTEQYF. As DNA, the CDR3 is TGCAGTGCTTATCTAGGAAGGGGGACCGAGCAGTACTTC.